This T cell receptor beta chain was profiled in a study of cytomegalovirus exposure and HLA in healthy donors (dated by TCRdb to 2016 to 2017). At the level of the whole study: An earlier analysis of approximately 550 of the donors reported about 250 Gb of sequence data and some 120 million unique TCR beta sequences from some 180 million T cells. HLA typing covered class I and class II loci at four-digit resolution. An early release that covered around 590 HLA-typed donors contained about 300 gigabases of sequencing data and tens of millions of unique TCR sequences. A later analysis re-examined previously published TCR beta repertoires from roughly 650 donors and added high-resolution HLA genotyping to investigate patterns of TCR occurrence. Rather than using new phenotypic data, the later analysis identified candidate immune exposures from TCR beta sequences and from how often those sequences occurred across donors. Typing coverage differed by locus: A, B, C, DRB1 and DQB1 were typed in about 629-640 donors, DQA1 in 500 to 550, DPA1 in 600 to 610, and DPB1 in 450 to 490. All discovery cohort repertoires had been generated on a single sequencing platform. On average, roughly 250,000 unique TCR beta nucleotide sequences were sequenced per donor among several hundred genotyped donors of the cohort, with roughly a sixth of those sequences being non-productive. In addition to the first cohort of approximately 670 subjects, a separate validation cohort of 130 or so different subjects was used. An earlier analysis of several hundred of the donors applied high-throughput TCR beta sequencing to assess whether each TCR beta V gene segment acted as functional or pseudogenic. Alongside the repertoire data, information on donor age, sex, ethnicity and CMV serostatus was compiled. The study combined high-throughput TCR immunosequencing, statistical association of individual TCRs with disease status, and machine learning to predict cytomegalovirus infection status. The study aimed to test whether signatures of past pathogen exposure could be identified by cataloging public T cell receptors. Genome-wide SNP genotypes for about 60% of the 666 donors were used in a later genetic analysis, which treated that subset as a discovery cohort. Because of strong linkage in the cohort, 5 or 6 DR-DQ haplotypes were treated as single units for association and clustering. Using immunosequencing, the study profiled T cell repertoires from roughly 650 subjects and related those repertoires to cytomegalovirus serostatus. Of the roughly 400 genotyped donors, 65% to 90% fell in the genetic ancestry cluster associated with self-reported Caucasian donors. Summary of the overall study and its limitations: In a later analysis, HLA-associated TCR beta chains were found to be more clonally expanded and to have lower generation probabilities than equally common non-associated chains. At a false discovery rate of 0.05, a later analysis linked around 17,000 TCR beta sequences to specific HLA alleles. Linkage disequilibrium might explain the correlated functional status among segregating V segments, but an unknown experimental factor could not be ruled out. In vitro tests confirmed that three of the cytomegalovirus-associated TCR beta chains recognize cytomegalovirus antigens. Because some donors lacked HLA typing at each locus, the association tests relied only on the typed subset. According to the authors, the approach could potentially be generalized to other disease states and immunological phenotypes. Because the 87-base-pair reads could not distinguish some IMGT-functional V segments, including TRBV6-2 and TRBV6-3, those segments were excluded. According to a later genetic analysis, donors in an Asian-associated ancestry cluster had fewer N-insertions in productive TCRs than the approximately 710-donor mean. A group of highly shared sequence variants was considered likely to be a technical artifact of the sequencing pipeline. According to a later analysis, parvovirus B19, influenza, CMV and Epstein-Barr virus appeared linked to several top co-occurrence clusters. While some public TCRs were present in many individuals, most TCR sequences turned up only very rarely across donors. When HLA alleles, especially DR and DQ, strongly co-occurred, TCR associations were difficult to assign to individual alleles. The study listed 170 or so TCR beta chains as associated with cytomegalovirus. An association between a missense DCLRE1C variant and V-gene and J-gene trimming of TCR beta chains was found in a later genetic analysis and replicated in an independent cohort. The cohort was sequenced for TCR beta chains only, and without alpha or paired-chain data the features that could be detected were limited. Because counts were too low, some 17 rarely observed V segments, including chromosome 9 orphons, were left out of the earlier analysis of over 550 of the donors. A further reported finding was that TCR beta sequences accurately predicted the HLA-A and HLA-B alleles for most subjects in the first cohort. According to a later analysis, TCR association rates differed among HLA loci, with DRB1 alleles showing the most associated TCRs and HLA-C alleles showing the fewest. In an earlier analysis of some 540 of the donors, most TCR beta V segments appeared in productive rearrangements about 87% or about 30% of the time, broadly matching IMGT annotations. Cytomegalovirus status was reported to be diagnosed by the classifier with high specificity and sensitivity in both the original and validation cohorts. According to a later analysis, most CMV-associated TCR beta chains appeared to be HLA-restricted, and the HLA associations seemed to be driven largely by CMV exposure. Immune exposure information for the cohort was limited to CMV serostatus. Roughly uniform sequencing depth across donors was assumed in presence/absence analyses, although this assumption may not hold.

The cohort consisted of 670 or so healthy bone marrow donors. Cohort members were all nominally healthy when sampled, although unrecorded immune exposures were likely present. The donor tested CMV seropositive and was one of the 289 seropositive cohort members. A peripheral blood sample was provided by each donor, and peripheral blood mononuclear cells were used for TCR beta sequencing. The Qiagen DNeasy Blood Extraction Kit was used to extract genomic DNA from the blood cell samples. A remark on this clone: Its antigen is currently not known. A junction end diverges from the germline sequence, so it may reflect a read error. The sample holds other DNA sequences that translate to the same CDR3.

Library preparation was by the immunoSEQ multiplex PCR assay. The multiplex PCR relied on a mix of 60 forward primers for TCR Vbeta segments and 13 reverse primers for TCR Jbeta segments. Amplification of the CDR3 region of rearranged TCR beta genes was performed with a multiplex PCR assay on genomic DNA. The amplified TCR beta libraries were sequenced on the Illumina HiSeq System as 87-base-pair reads. The published analysis was carried out like this. A later analysis tallied tens of millions of unique TCR beta chains across the 650 to 750 repertoires, and roughly 11 million of those chains were shared by two or more donors. A nearest-neighbor algorithm error-corrected the raw reads and collapsed the reads into unique sequences, merging closely related sequences to remove PCR and sequencing errors. V, D and J gene segments were assigned by aligning CDR3 sequences to IMGT reference sequences. For a sequence to be retained, a match of at least six nucleotides was required to both a V gene segment and a J gene segment. Rearrangements were classified as productive when the CDR3 lacked stop codons and remained in frame with V and J, and all other rearrangements were classified as non-productive. Following IMGT convention, CDR3 was defined as the stretch from the second conserved V-encoded cysteine up to the conserved J-encoded phenylalanine. In an earlier analysis of around 640 of the donors, sequences lacking an unambiguous match to a single V gene segment were excluded. In an earlier analysis of 587 of the donors, V segments were called functional above 56.7% productive rearrangements and were called segregating when the between-donor standard deviation exceeded 5%. A statistical classification framework was built to diagnose cytomegalovirus status from the catalog of TCR beta chain sequences. In a later analysis, V and J genes were assigned by comparing TCR nucleotide sequences against IMGT/GENE-DB human TR gene sequences. A later analysis assigned CDR3 sequences and most-parsimonious VDJ recombination scenarios with the TCRdist pipeline. A later analysis defined each TCR beta chain by its CDR3 amino acid sequence plus V-gene family, and excluded reads lacking a unique V-gene family. As a way to deal with suspected cross-contamination and a sequencing artifact, a later analysis dropped approximately 570 nucleotide sequences that were highly shared and had low generation probability. In a later analysis, a clonal expansion index for each public chain was calculated from normalized within-repertoire ranks of inferred template counts. In a later analysis, generation probabilities were computed using a VDJ recombination model fitted to out-of-frame rearrangements, and the results were checked against IGoR. In a later analysis, hypergeometric tests were used to score TCR-TCR, TCR-HLA and TCR-CMV co-occurrence, with a repertoire-size bias correction applied to TCR pairs. To estimate false discovery rates, a later analysis permuted the HLA or CMV assignments 20 times. A later analysis grouped co-occurring TCRs with DBSCAN, adding TCRdist sequence similarity when clustering within HLA-allele-positive subsets. Repertoires with fewer than 30,000 or more than 120,000 public chains, plus five repertoires with anomalous nucleotide sharing, were excluded from co-occurrence clustering. TCRdb holds this immuneACCESS table with in-frame rearrangements only. Some clones are missing; in checked studies, unresolved V genes explain under half, and the rest has no known cause. V and J calls and clone size come straight from that table; D and trimming were deduced from the DNA. This sample lists about 190,000 clones; roughly 81% were detected once. The top ten constitute less than 2.5% of the sample.

From the cysteine up to the phenylalanine, the CDR3 has a length of 15 residues. The entry retains the CDR3 DNA only, 45 bases that are in frame from base 1. According to the germline V gene, CDR1 reads SGDLS and CDR2 reads YYNGEE. Recombination linked TRBV9 to TRBJ1-6; a confident D gene designation cannot be given. The sequence was obtained from a woman in her twenties or thirties in good health and CMV-seropositive. Sequences were obtained from PBMCs. The CDR3 protein: CASSVGAVLNSPLHF. The nucleotide sequence is given as TGTGCCAGCAGCGTAGGGGCAGTTCTTAATTCGCCCCTCCACTTT. Supplemented by the reference TRBV9 and TRBJ1-6 proteins around the CDR3, the complete variable domain is DSGVTQTPKHLITATGQRVTLRCSPRSGDLSVYWYQQSLDQGLQFLIQYYNGEERAKGNILERFSAQQFPDLHSELNLSSLELGDSALYFCASSVGAVLNSPLHFGNGTRLTVT.